This TCR beta chain came from a study of metastatic and nonmetastatic thyroid tumors. Study as a whole: Comparative analysis of repertoires was undertaken across blood and tumor or nodule tissue obtained from malignant and benign thyroid patients.

The CDR3 consists of 14 residues. Germline V gene lookup returns CDR1 MNHEY and CDR2 SVGEGT. The V end was cut by 4 bases, the J end by 2 bases, with 12 bases between. TCRdb re-clonotyped the PCR reads through MiXCR. This sample has some 15,000 clones, with 20% to 30% found just once. This clone rates as medium-sized. No patient received treatment before thyroid surgery. The sample comprised blood. The receptor's source is a female donor with papillary thyroid cancer or a benign thyroid nodule (not recorded which). Some clones in this sample may be carry-over from other donors' samples. V gene TRBV6-2 or TRBV6-3 combines with J gene TRBJ2-7; tentatively, D is TRBD1 (5 bases). The CDR3 reads CASSFPDTAYEQYF. CDR3 coding DNA: TGTGCCAGCAGTTTTCCGGACACCGCCTACGAGCAGTACTTC.